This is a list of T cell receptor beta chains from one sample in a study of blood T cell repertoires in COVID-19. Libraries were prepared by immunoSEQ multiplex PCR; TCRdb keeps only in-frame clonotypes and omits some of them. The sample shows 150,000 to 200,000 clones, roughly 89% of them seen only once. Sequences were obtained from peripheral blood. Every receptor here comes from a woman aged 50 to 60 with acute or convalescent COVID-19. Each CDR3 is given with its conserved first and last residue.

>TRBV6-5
CASSSVQGSKDGYTF
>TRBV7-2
CASSLQGADPSYEQYF
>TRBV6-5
CASSSDRAAYEQYF
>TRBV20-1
CSGEGNTEAFF
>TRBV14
CASSQVNSAGNEQFF
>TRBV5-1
CASSRDYRNTGELFF
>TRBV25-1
CASSAGATNEKLFF
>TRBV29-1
CSVDLTGRHEKLFF
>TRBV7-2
CASSSHKPLAGGSYEQYF
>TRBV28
CASSTGTGNTEAFF
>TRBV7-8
CASSLKGLAGGGGELFF
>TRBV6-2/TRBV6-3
CASSYRVGRGDSNQPQHF
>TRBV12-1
CASSFGQGARNEQFF
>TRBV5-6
CASSLWAGEHYGYTF
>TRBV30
CAWSPGVSYEQYF